A selection of T cell receptor beta chains follows, all from one sample in a study of blood T cell repertoires in COVID-19. The assay was immunoSEQ multiplex PCR, and TCRdb's table has in-frame clones only and misses some. The sample lists roughly 100,000 clones, about 87% seen once, with roughly 15% in the top ten. The sequenced sample was peripheral blood. Source of these receptors: a man aged 50 to 60 with acute or convalescent COVID-19. Each CDR3 is given without its conserved first and last residue. Fields, in order: J gene, V gene, CDR3 protein.

J gene: TRBJ2-2
V gene: TRBV2
CDR3 protein: ASSPGGDGTGELF

J gene: TRBJ2-1
V gene: TRBV19
CDR3 protein: ASKWRLAGAPGLNEQF

J gene: TRBJ2-2
V gene: TRBV6-1
CDR3 protein: ASSERGGLGTGELF

J gene: TRBJ2-2
V gene: TRBV2
CDR3 protein: ASTDRGPGELF

J gene: TRBJ2-1
V gene: TRBV4-1
CDR3 protein: ASSPGLAGAPPYNEQF

J gene: TRBJ2-5
V gene: TRBV5-8
CDR3 protein: ASSSQNQETQY

J gene: TRBJ1-6
V gene: TRBV4-1
CDR3 protein: ASSQEVRTGSNSPLH

J gene: TRBJ2-7
V gene: TRBV7-2
CDR3 protein: ASSLDRVNEQY

J gene: TRBJ2-1
V gene: TRBV3-1/TRBV3-2
CDR3 protein: ASSQVGRRSVEQF

J gene: TRBJ2-5
V gene: TRBV5-1
CDR3 protein: ASSQQQGDFETQY

J gene: TRBJ2-1
V gene: TRBV15
CDR3 protein: ATSGTGPNEQF

J gene: TRBJ2-3
V gene: TRBV3-1/TRBV3-2
CDR3 protein: ASSQSPGQGYFDTQY

J gene: TRBJ2-2
V gene: TRBV19
CDR3 protein: ASSSLHWGANTGELF

J gene: TRBJ2-1
V gene: TRBV19
CDR3 protein: ASSSLAENNEQF

J gene: TRBJ1-1
V gene: TRBV6-1
CDR3 protein: ASSEMGGSTEAF

J gene: TRBJ2-3
V gene: TRBV5-5
CDR3 protein: ASSLPGGDTQY

J gene: TRBJ2-2
V gene: TRBV6-5
CDR3 protein: ASRYLGGTTGELF

J gene: TRBJ1-2
V gene: TRBV6-2/TRBV6-3
CDR3 protein: ASSTGQVHT

J gene: TRBJ1-2
V gene: TRBV6-6
CDR3 protein: ASSPRTGSLGYT

J gene: TRBJ2-1
V gene: TRBV2
CDR3 protein: ASSVRGPGANEQF

J gene: TRBJ2-3
V gene: TRBV6-5
CDR3 protein: ATSGTTDTQY

J gene: TRBJ2-7
V gene: TRBV15
CDR3 protein: ATSILAGVKEQY

J gene: TRBJ2-1
V gene: TRBV19
CDR3 protein: ASSLAGESGEQF

J gene: TRBJ2-2
V gene: TRBV30
CDR3 protein: AWSVKLTGTGELF

J gene: TRBJ1-2
V gene: TRBV5-6
CDR3 protein: ASSLTGDYGYT

J gene: TRBJ1-1
V gene: TRBV10-1
CDR3 protein: ASSRDRVNTEAF

J gene: TRBJ2-5
V gene: TRBV10-1
CDR3 protein: ASSSDRAGETQY

J gene: TRBJ1-6
V gene: TRBV9
CDR3 protein: ASSAGDRGPNSPLH

J gene: TRBJ1-2
V gene: TRBV5-1
CDR3 protein: ASSLARTENYGYT

J gene: TRBJ2-1
V gene: TRBV19
CDR3 protein: ASSMWGDLREQF

J gene: TRBJ2-7
V gene: TRBV19
CDR3 protein: ASSIVPPLTGFSHEQY

J gene: TRBJ2-3
V gene: TRBV10-1
CDR3 protein: ASSDPGRATDTQY

J gene: TRBJ2-1
V gene: TRBV25-1
CDR3 protein: ASSDALLAGKGF

J gene: TRBJ2-3
V gene: TRBV21-1
CDR3 protein: ASSNRPEGTDTQY

J gene: TRBJ2-5
V gene: TRBV10-1
CDR3 protein: ASKGIGETQY

J gene: TRBJ1-2
V gene: TRBV2
CDR3 protein: ASGEVGQGPSNYGYT

J gene: TRBJ2-5
V gene: TRBV18
CDR3 protein: ASSLAGGRETQY

J gene: TRBJ2-7
V gene: TRBV6-4
CDR3 protein: ASSEDSYSEQY

J gene: TRBJ2-1
V gene: TRBV28
CDR3 protein: ASRGLAGGSSYNEQF

J gene: TRBJ2-3
V gene: TRBV28
CDR3 protein: ASSRLALARDTQY

J gene: TRBJ2-5
V gene: TRBV4-1
CDR3 protein: ASSQTGWVETQY

J gene: TRBJ2-7
V gene: TRBV6-5
CDR3 protein: ASSYSAGGSYEQY

J gene: TRBJ1-3
V gene: TRBV5-1
CDR3 protein: ASSLTGGNTIY